Each of the 29 T cell receptor beta chains below was sequenced from the same sample in a study of blood T cell repertoires in COVID-19. The repertoire was sequenced with immunoSEQ multiplex PCR; TCRdb's copy has only in-frame clones and lacks some. The table shows a few hundred thousand clones, with roughly 90% occurring only once. The specimen sequenced was peripheral blood. These receptors originate from a man aged 55-75 years with acute or convalescent COVID-19.

V and J are TRBV29-1 and TRBJ1-5, with D perhaps TRBD1 (5 bases). Germline V CDR1 and CDR2: SQVTM, ANQGSEA. Between the trimmed V and J ends, which lost 4 bases and 4 bases, there was a span of 11 bases. The CDR3 extends over 13 amino acids. For the CDR3, the DNA is TGCAGCGTTGCAAGGGGTGGAAATCAGCCCCAGCATTTT. It is translated as CSVARGGNQPQHF.

With regard to this clone: Other DNA sequences in this specimen translate into the identical CDR3. The rearrangement joins TRBV29-1 to TRBJ2-7; a possible D gene is TRBD2 (6 bases). V shed 6 bases and J shed 4 bases, with 10 bases lying between them. The CDR3 is made up of 11 amino acids. Per germline, CDR1 SQVTM and CDR2 ANQGSEA. CDR3 in amino acids: CSVGGSYEQYF. CDR3 nucleotides: TGCAGCGTCGGGGGATCATACGAGCAGTACTTC.

CDR3 nucleotides: TGTGCCAGCAGTCACAGGGGTGATGGCTACACCTTC. Its protein is CASSHRGDGYTF. This sequence joins TRBV25-1 and TRBJ1-2, with 7 bases aligning to TRBD1. Per the germline V gene, CDR1 is MGHDK and CDR2 is SYGVNS. CDR3 length: 12 amino acids. V was clipped by 5 bases and J by 6 bases; unmatched bases: 3.

This chain joins TRBV30 and TRBJ2-1; D is unclear. With 1 base removed from V and 0 bases from J, the gap between germline ends came to 10 bases. CDR1 and CDR2 from the germline V gene are GTSNPN and SVGIG (reference sequence). This CDR3 has 15 residues. CDR3 in DNA: TGTGCCTGGAGTGGTCGGCGGAGCTCCTACAATGAGCAGTTCTTC. Translated, it gives CAWSGRRSSYNEQFF.

The CDR3 DNA sequence: TGTGCCAGCAGCCAAGGGCCCCGCGAGCAGTACTTC. Translation: CASSQGPREQYF. The gene calls are TRBV3-1 (or the pseudogene TRBV3-2) and TRBJ2-7, with unresolved D. Per germline, CDR1 LGHDT and CDR2 YNNKEL (reference sequence). This CDR3 region has 12 residues. V lost 1 base to trimming and J lost 6 bases, with 7 bases between them.

The chain uses TRBV21-1 and TRBJ2-1; TRBD2 is the table's D call and was not checked against the DNA. TRBV21-1 has pseudogene status. CDR3 length equals 15 residues. The CDR3 nucleotides are TGTGCCAGCAACCTACTAGCGGGGGGACCAAATGAGCAGTTCTTC. It encodes CASNLLAGGPNEQFF.

The chain employs TRBV28 and TRBJ2-5, with 13 positions matching TRBD2. The CDR3 has 17 amino acids. The V gene's germline CDR1 is MDHEN and CDR2 SYDVKM. V lost 4 bases and J lost 3; bases outside the gene matches: 8. The CDR3, as DNA: TGTGCCAGCAGTTCCGGACTAGCGGGAGTTCGGGAAGAGACCCAGTACTTC. Translating it yields CASSSGLAGVREETQYF. Based on the CDR3 plus reference TRBV28 and TRBJ2-5, the full variable domain is DVKVTQSSRYLVKRTGEKVFLECVQDMDHENMFWYRQDPGLGLRLIYFSYDVKMKEKGDIPEGYSVSREKKERFSLILESASTNQTSMYLCASSSGLAGVREETQYFGPGTRLLVL.

V and J are TRBV29-1 and TRBJ1-1; D uncertain. Germline assignment: CDR1 SQVTM and CDR2 ANQGSEA. Deletions cut 7 bases from V and 0 bases from J, with 12 bases between. The CDR3 sequence is 13 residues long. Here the CDR3 reads CSASGRMNTEAFF. In DNA, the CDR3 is TGCAGCGCCTCGGGTAGAATGAACACTGAAGCTTTCTTT. Using reference TRBV29-1 and TRBJ1-1 for the parts outside the CDR3, the full variable domain is SAVISQKPSRDICQRGTSLTIQCQVDSQVTMMFWYRQQPGQSLTLIATANQGSEATYESGFVIDKFPISRPNLTFSTLTVSNMSPEDSSIYLCSASGRMNTEAFFGQGTRLTVV.

The rearrangement links TRBV5-6 to TRBJ1-2; D unclear. The V end lost 0 bases, the J end lost 4 bases, and 7 bases lay between the germline ends. CDR1 and CDR2 from the germline V gene are SGHDT and YYEEEE. The CDR3 runs 13 residues. For the CDR3, the DNA is TGTGCCAGCAGCTTGGCCCCAGTCTATGGCTACACCTTC. This gives the protein CASSLAPVYGYTF.

The chain couples TRBV14 to TRBJ1-1; D gene uncertain. CDR1 is SGHDN, CDR2 FVKESK, per germline. Trimming took 3 bases from V and 5 from J, leaving 10 bases between them. The CDR3 consists of 13 residues. CDR3 DNA sequence: TGTGCCAGCAGCCATTCTAGAGGGACTGAAGCTTTCTTT. It encodes CASSHSRGTEAFF.

The chain links TRBV7-9 to TRBJ2-5, with 7 positions matching TRBD1. This CDR3 is built from 12 residues. Trimming removed 6 bases from V and 5 bases from J; junction bases left unmatched: 3. Germline CDR1 SEHNR, CDR2 FQNEAQ (reference sequence). The CDR3 DNA reads TGTGCCAGCAGGGCGACAGGGGAGACCCAGTACTTC. Protein product: CASRATGETQYF.

Remarks on this clone: Other DNA sequences within the sample encode an identical CDR3. Here the CDR3 DNA reads TGCGCCAGCAGCGCCGGACTAGAAGGGATCAGCGAAAAACTGTTTTTT. Translated: CASSAGLEGISEKLFF. This rearrangement joins TRBV5-1 to TRBJ1-4, with D unresolved. The germline V gene encodes CDR1 SGHRS and CDR2 YFSETQ. Trimming removed 4 bases from V and 8 bases from J, with 21 bases in between. The CDR3 contains 16 residues.

The chain combines TRBV5-1 with TRBJ2-5; TRBD2 agrees at 12 bases. The germline CDR1 and CDR2 sequences are SGHRS and YFSETQ. The V gene end was trimmed by 3 bases and the J gene end by 4 bases; junction bases not matched to a gene: 19. The CDR3 consists of 20 residues. CDR3 protein: CASSSPGTSGSLGSGETQYF. The CDR3 nucleotides are TGCGCCAGCAGCTCTCCCGGGACTAGCGGGTCTCTGGGGTCAGGAGAGACCCAGTACTTC.

This chain joins TRBV6-5 and TRBJ1-4; a possible D gene is TRBD1 (5 bases). CDR1 is MNHEY and CDR2 is SVGAGI in the germline V gene. Trimming removed 7 bases at V and 0 bases at J, with 12 bases between. The CDR3 extends over 15 amino acids. This CDR3 is CASTIQVATNEKLFF. The CDR3 nucleotides are TGTGCCAGCACAATACAGGTTGCAACTAATGAAAAACTGTTTTTT.

The J gene is TRBJ2-5, the V gene TRBV28; TRBD2 agrees at 9 bases. The junction had 17 bases not matched to a gene; V was cut back by 2 bases and J by 4 bases. The germline gives CDR1 MDHEN, CDR2 SYDVKM. The CDR3 contains 19 residues. CDR3 sequence (DNA): TGTGCCAGCAGTTTACGGGGACATTTTAGCGGGAGTCGAGGAGAGACCCAGTACTTC. This sequence encodes CASSLRGHFSGSRGETQYF.

The V and J genes are TRBV28 and TRBJ2-3; D possibly corresponds to TRBD1 (5 bases). With 3 bases removed from V and 8 bases from J, the gap between germline ends came to 12 bases. This CDR3 is 13 amino acids long. Germline CDR1 is MDHEN and CDR2 is SYDVKM. The DNA of the CDR3 is TGTGCCAGCAGTTTTCGACAGCCACCTACGCAGTATTTT. The encoded protein is CASSFRQPPTQYF.

As regards this clone: A junction end diverges from the germline sequence, so it may reflect a read error. As DNA, the CDR3 is TGTGCTAGCAGCTTGCGACCGGAGTACGGAGAGACCCAGTACTTC. Its translation: CASSLRPEYGETQYF. The chain links TRBV7-7 to TRBJ2-5; D unclear. This CDR3 comprises 15 residues. The germline V gene encodes CDR1 SSHAT and CDR2 FNYEAQ (reference sequence). Complete variable domain (other parts from reference TRBV7-7 and TRBJ2-5): GAGVSQSPRYKVTKRGQDVTLRCDPISSHATLYWYQQALGQGPEFLTYFNYEAQPDKSGLPSDRFSAERPEGSISTLTIQRTEQRDSAMYRCASSLRPEYGETQYFGPGTRLLVL.

The chain has TRBV18 and TRBJ2-1, with D uncertain. This CDR3 spans 14 amino acids. V lost 3 bases, J lost 4 bases, and 10 bases lay in between. Germline V gene sequence: CDR1 KGHSH, CDR2 LQKENI. DNA of the CDR3: TGTGCCAGCTCACCCTTTGCCCGGTACAATGAGCAGTTCTTC. It codes for CASSPFARYNEQFF.

A single count supports this clone. V and J are TRBV19 and TRBJ2-5, with TRBD1 as a possible D gene (8 bases). The CDR3 runs to 15 residues. V was cut by 4 bases and J by 5 bases, with 17 bases left in between. Germline assignment: CDR1 LNHDA and CDR2 SQIVND (reference sequence). The chain's CDR3 is CASSTRQGREETQYF. DNA of the CDR3: TGTGCCAGTAGTACCAGACAGGGGAGGGAGGAGACCCAGTACTTC. Combining the CDR3 with reference TRBV19 and TRBJ2-5 gives the whole variable domain DGGITQSPKYLFRKEGQNVTLSCEQNLNHDAMYWYRQDPGQGLRLIYYSQIVNDFQKGDIAEGYSVSREKKESFPLTVTSAQKNPTAFYLCASSTRQGREETQYFGPGTRLLVL.

The chain links TRBV6-2 or TRBV6-3 to TRBJ1-2; possibly TRBD1 for D (6 bases). Germline CDR1 reads MNHEY; CDR2 reads SVGEGT. Trimming left V 5 bases short and J 4 bases short, with 14 bases between. The CDR3 covers 14 residues. The DNA for the CDR3 is TGTGCCAGCAGTAACACAGGGATACGCTATGGCTACACCTTC. Translating it yields CASSNTGIRYGYTF.

The rearrangement joins TRBV7-2 to TRBJ1-4, with TRBD1 identical over 8 bases. Germline V gives CDR1 SGHTA, CDR2 FQGNSA. With 5 bases clipped from V and 7 bases from J, the junction kept 6 bases outside the gene matches. The CDR3 contains 14 residues. The CDR3 sequence: CASSPTGDGEKLFF. The CDR3 DNA follows: TGTGCCAGCAGCCCGACAGGGGATGGTGAAAAACTGTTTTTT.

This chain links TRBV5-8 with TRBJ1-4; 9 nucleotides align to TRBD1. V was clipped by 5 bases and J by 5 bases; unmatched bases: 7. This CDR3 has 15 residues. Germline assignment: CDR1 SGHTS and CDR2 YDEGEE. The CDR3 DNA follows: TGTGCCAGCAGAAACAGGGGGCAAGGGAATGAAAAACTGTTTTTT. Protein sequence: CASRNRGQGNEKLFF.

The chain uses TRBV9 and TRBJ2-1; tentative D call: TRBD2 (6 bases). CDR1 SGDLS and CDR2 YYNGEE come from the germline V gene. The CDR3 is 16 amino acids. The V gene lost 5 bases and the J gene lost 0 bases, with 15 bases spanning the gap. CDR3: CASSQPRGSSYNEQFF. The CDR3 bases are TGTGCCAGCAGTCAGCCACGGGGGAGCTCCTACAATGAGCAGTTCTTC.

The count of this clone is one. V is TRBV6-6 and J is TRBJ1-3, with a tentative D call TRBD1 (5 bases). Trimming removed 6 bases from V and 0 bases from J, with 12 bases in between. Per the germline V gene, CDR1 is MNHNY and CDR2 is SVGAGI (reference sequence). The CDR3 length is 15 residues. The CDR3 nucleotides are TGTGCCAGCAGAATGACAGCTTTCTCTGGAAACACCATATATTTT. Translated: CASRMTAFSGNTIYF.

CDR3 residues: CAWKRGIAGELFF. The CDR3 region has the DNA TGTGCCTGGAAACGAGGGATCGCCGGGGAGCTGTTTTTT. The chain links TRBV30 to TRBJ2-2; possible D gene TRBD2, 5 bases. The CDR3 sequence is 13 residues long. The V end lost 4 bases, the J end lost 6 bases, and 12 bases lay between the germline ends. The germline CDR1 and CDR2 sequences are GTSNPN and SVGIG (reference sequence).

This sequence joins TRBV4-1 and TRBJ2-1; D is uncertain. The length of the CDR3 is 12 residues. CDR1 is MGHRA, CDR2 YSYEKL, per germline. V was pared by 3 bases and J by 7 bases, with 7 bases between. DNA for the CDR3: TGCGCCAGCAGCCACCAGGCAAATGAGCAGTTCTTC. It is translated as CASSHQANEQFF.

This clone was observed a handful of times. This chain uses TRBV4-2 with TRBJ2-5; the D gene is possibly TRBD1 (5 bases). V dropped 5 bases and J dropped 5 bases, with 15 bases sitting between them. The germline V gene encodes CDR1 LGHNA and CDR2 YNFKEQ. The CDR3 consists of 14 residues. The CDR3, as DNA: TGTGCCAGCAGCTTCTCAGGGATGGGGGAGACCCAGTACTTC. Translation: CASSFSGMGETQYF.

The V gene is TRBV6-2 or TRBV6-3, the J gene TRBJ2-2; D gene unclear. Germline CDR1 is MNHEY and CDR2 is SVGEGT. The V gene lost 2 bases and the J gene lost 6 bases, with 7 bases spanning the gap. CDR3 length: 13 amino acids. CDR3 in amino acids: CASSYGQSGELFF. The CDR3 nucleotides read TGTGCCAGCAGTTACGGCCAGTCCGGGGAGCTGTTTTTT.

This clone appeared many times. Other DNA sequences within the sample encode an identical CDR3. V usage is TRBV11-3 and J usage is TRBJ2-1; 12 bases match TRBD2. Germline lookup yields CDR1 SGHNT and CDR2 YENEEA. This CDR3 spans 16 amino acids. V lost 1 base to trimming and J lost 3 bases; unmatched junction nucleotides: 1. CDR3 region: CASSLGTSGVYNEQFF. The DNA for the CDR3 is TGTGCCAGCAGCTTAGGGACTAGCGGGGTCTACAATGAGCAGTTCTTC.